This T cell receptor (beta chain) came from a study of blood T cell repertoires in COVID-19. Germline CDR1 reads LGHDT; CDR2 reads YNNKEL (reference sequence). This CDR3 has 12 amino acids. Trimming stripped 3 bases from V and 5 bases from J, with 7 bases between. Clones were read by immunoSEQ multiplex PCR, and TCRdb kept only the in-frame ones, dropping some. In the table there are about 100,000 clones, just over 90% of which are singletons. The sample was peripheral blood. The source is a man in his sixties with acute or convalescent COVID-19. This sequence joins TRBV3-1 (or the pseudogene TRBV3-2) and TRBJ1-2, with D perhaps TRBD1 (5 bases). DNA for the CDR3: TGTGCCAGCAGCCACAGGGATTATGGCTACACCTTC. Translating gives CASSHRDYGYTF.